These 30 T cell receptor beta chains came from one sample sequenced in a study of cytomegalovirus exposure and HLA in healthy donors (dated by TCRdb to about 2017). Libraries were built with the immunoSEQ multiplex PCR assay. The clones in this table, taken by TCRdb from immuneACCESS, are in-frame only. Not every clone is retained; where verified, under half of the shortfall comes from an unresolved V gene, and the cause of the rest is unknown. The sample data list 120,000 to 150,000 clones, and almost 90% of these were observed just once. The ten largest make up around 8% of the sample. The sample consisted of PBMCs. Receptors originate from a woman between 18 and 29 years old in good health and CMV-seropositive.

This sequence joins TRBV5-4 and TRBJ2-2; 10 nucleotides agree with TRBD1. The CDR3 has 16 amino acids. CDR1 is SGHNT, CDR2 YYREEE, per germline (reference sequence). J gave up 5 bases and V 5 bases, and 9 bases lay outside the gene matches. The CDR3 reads CASRLLGQGRTGELFF. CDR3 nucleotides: TGTGCCAGCAGATTACTGGGACAGGGGCGGACCGGGGAGCTGTTTTTT.

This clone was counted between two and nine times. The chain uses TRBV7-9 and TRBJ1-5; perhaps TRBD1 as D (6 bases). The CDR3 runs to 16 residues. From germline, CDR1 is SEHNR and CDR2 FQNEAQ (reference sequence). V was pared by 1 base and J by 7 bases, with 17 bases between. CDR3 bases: TGTGCCAGCAGCTTAGATGGTAAGGGGGAAGGACAGCCCCAGCATTTT. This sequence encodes CASSLDGKGEGQPQHF. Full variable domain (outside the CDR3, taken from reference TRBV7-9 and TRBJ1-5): DTGVSQNPRHKITKRGQNVTFRCDPISEHNRLYWYRQTLGQGPEFLTYFQNEAQLEKSRLLSDRFSAERPKGSFSTLEIQRTEQGDSAMYLCASSLDGKGEGQPQHFGDGTRLSIL.

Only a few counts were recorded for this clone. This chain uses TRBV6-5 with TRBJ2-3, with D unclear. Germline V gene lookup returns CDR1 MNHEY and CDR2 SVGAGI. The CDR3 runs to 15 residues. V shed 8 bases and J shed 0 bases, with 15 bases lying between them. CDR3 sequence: CASQATLTSTDTQYF. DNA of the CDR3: TGTGCCAGCCAGGCTACCCTTACTAGCACAGATACGCAGTATTTT.

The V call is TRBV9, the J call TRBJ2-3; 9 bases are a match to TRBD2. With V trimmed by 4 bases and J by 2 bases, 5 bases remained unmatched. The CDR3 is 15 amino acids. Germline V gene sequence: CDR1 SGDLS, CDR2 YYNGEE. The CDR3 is CASSLSGGNTDTQYF. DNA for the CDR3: TGTGCCAGCAGCTTAAGCGGGGGGAACACAGATACGCAGTATTTT.

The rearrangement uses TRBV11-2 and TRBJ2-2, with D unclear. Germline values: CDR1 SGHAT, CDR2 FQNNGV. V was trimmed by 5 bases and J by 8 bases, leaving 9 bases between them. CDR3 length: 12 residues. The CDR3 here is CASSAFSGELFF. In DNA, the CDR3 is TGTGCCAGCAGCGCGTTTTCGGGGGAGCTGTTTTTT.

The CDR3 region has the DNA TGTGCCAGCAGCTTGGCCAGACTAGCGGGAGGGCCGAGGGACGAGCAGTACTTC. Its protein product is CASSLARLAGGPRDEQYF. The chain employs TRBV5-4 and TRBJ2-7; TRBD2 agrees at 14 bases. CDR1 and CDR2 (germline): SGHNT, YYREEE (reference sequence). V lost 0 bases and J lost 5; bases outside the gene matches: 10. This CDR3 spans 18 amino acids.

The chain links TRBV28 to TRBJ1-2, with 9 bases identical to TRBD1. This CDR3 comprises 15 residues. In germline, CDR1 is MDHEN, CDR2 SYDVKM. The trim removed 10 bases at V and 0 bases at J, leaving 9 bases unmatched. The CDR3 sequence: CAIEGQGSANYGYTF. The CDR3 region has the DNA TGTGCCATCGAGGGACAGGGATCTGCTAACTATGGCTACACCTTC.

CDR3 DNA sequence: TGTGCCAGCAGCTTAGGCGTTCTAAGGGCGGGGGGGCGAGATACGCAGTATTTT. The encoded protein is CASSLGVLRAGGRDTQYF. V usage is TRBV13 and J usage is TRBJ2-3, with TRBD2 matching over 9 bases. Losses at the gene ends were 0 bases for V and 5 bases for J; bases not matched to a gene: 12. The CDR3 consists of 18 residues. Germline V lookup: CDR1 PRHDT, CDR2 FYEKMQ (reference sequence).

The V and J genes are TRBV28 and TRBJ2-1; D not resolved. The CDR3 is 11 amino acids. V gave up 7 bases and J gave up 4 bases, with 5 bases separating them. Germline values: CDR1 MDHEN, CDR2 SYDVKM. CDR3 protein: CASKQYNEQFF. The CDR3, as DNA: TGTGCCAGCAAACAGTACAATGAGCAGTTCTTC.

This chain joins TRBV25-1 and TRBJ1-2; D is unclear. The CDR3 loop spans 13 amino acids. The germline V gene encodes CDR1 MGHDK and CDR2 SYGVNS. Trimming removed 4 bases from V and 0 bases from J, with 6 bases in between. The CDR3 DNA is TGTGCCAGCAGTGTAGTAGCTAACTATGGCTACACCTTC. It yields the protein CASSVVANYGYTF.

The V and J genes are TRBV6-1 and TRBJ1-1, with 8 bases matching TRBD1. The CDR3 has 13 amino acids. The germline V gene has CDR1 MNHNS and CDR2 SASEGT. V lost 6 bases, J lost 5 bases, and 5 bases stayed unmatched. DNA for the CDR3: TGTGCCAGCAGGGGGGACAGGAGGACTGAAGCTTTCTTT. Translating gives CASRGDRRTEAFF.

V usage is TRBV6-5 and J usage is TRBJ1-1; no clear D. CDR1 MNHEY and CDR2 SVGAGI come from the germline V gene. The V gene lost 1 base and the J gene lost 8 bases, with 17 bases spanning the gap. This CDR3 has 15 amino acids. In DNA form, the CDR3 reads TGTGCCAGCAGTTACTATGATGTCAGGCCCCTCGAAGCTTTCTTT. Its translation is CASSYYDVRPLEAFF.

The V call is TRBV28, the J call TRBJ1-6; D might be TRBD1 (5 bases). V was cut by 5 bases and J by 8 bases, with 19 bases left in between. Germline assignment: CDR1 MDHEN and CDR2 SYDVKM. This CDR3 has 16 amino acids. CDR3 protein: CASSVTAILRDSPLHF. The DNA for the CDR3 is TGTGCCAGCAGTGTGACAGCAATCCTCAGGGATTCACCCCTCCACTTT.

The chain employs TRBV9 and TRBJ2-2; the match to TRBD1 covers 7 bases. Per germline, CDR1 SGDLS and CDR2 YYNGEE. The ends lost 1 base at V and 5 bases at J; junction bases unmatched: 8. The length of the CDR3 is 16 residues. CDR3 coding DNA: TGTGCCAGCAGCGTATTCCCGGGACAGAAAACCGGGGAGCTGTTTTTT. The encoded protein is CASSVFPGQKTGELFF. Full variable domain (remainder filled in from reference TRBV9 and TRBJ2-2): DSGVTQTPKHLITATGQRVTLRCSPRSGDLSVYWYQQSLDQGLQFLIQYYNGEERAKGNILERFSAQQFPDLHSELNLSSLELGDSALYFCASSVFPGQKTGELFFGEGSRLTVL.

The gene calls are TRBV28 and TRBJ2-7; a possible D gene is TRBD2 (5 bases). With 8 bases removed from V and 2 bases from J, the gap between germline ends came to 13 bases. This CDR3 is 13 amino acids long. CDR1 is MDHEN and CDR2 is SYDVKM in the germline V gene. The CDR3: CASGRTPTYEQYF. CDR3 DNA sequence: TGTGCCAGCGGGAGAACACCTACCTACGAGCAGTACTTC.

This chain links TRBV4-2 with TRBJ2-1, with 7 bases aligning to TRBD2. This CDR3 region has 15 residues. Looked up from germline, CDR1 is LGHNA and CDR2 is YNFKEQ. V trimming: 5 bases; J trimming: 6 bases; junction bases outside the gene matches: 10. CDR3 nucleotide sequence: TGTGCCAGCAGCGACGGACTAGTGGAGGGCAATGAGCAGTTCTTC. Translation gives CASSDGLVEGNEQFF.

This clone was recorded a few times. The CDR3 DNA reads as TGTGCCAGCAGCGCCGACAGGGATTTGTGGTACGAGCAGTACTTC. The encoded protein is CASSADRDLWYEQYF. V gene TRBV7-9 combines with J gene TRBJ2-7; 7 bases are a match to TRBD1. With V trimmed by 5 bases and J by 4 bases, 11 bases remained unmatched. CDR1 SEHNR and CDR2 FQNEAQ come from the germline V gene (reference sequence). The CDR3 spans 15 residues.

This CDR3 is CASGFQGEMSKLFF. The CDR3 nucleotides read TGTGCCAGTGGTTTCCAGGGTGAGATGAGTAAACTGTTTTTT. The chain employs TRBV19 and TRBJ1-4, with TRBD1 as a possible D gene (5 bases). V shed 8 bases and J shed 11 bases, with 21 bases lying between them. Germline CDR1 is LNHDA and CDR2 is SQIVND (reference sequence). CDR3 length: 14 residues.

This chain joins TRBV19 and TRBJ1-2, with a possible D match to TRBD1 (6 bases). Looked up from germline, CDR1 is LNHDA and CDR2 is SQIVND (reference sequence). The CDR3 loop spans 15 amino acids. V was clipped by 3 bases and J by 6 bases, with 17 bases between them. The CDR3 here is CASSIPQGPANGYTF. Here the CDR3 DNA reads TGTGCCAGTAGTATCCCCCAGGGGCCAGCGAATGGCTACACCTTC.

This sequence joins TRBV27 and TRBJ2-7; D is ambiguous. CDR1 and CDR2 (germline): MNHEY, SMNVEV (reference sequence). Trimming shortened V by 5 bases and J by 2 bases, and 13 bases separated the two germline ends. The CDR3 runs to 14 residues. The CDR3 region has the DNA TGTGCCAGCAGTCCTCGGTCCCCTACCTACGAGCAGTACTTC. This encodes CASSPRSPTYEQYF.

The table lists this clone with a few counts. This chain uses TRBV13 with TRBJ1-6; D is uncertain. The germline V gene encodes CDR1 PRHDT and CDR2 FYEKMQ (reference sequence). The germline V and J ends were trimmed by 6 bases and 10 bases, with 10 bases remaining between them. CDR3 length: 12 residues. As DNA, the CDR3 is TGTGCCAGCAGAGCCTATGAGTCACCCCTCCACTTT. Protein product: CASRAYESPLHF.

The chain's CDR3 is CASSQESWPGELFF. CDR3 coding DNA: TGCGCCAGCAGCCAAGAATCGTGGCCCGGGGAGCTGTTTTTT. The V and J genes are TRBV4-3 and TRBJ2-2, with D hard to call. Germline CDR1 reads LGHNA; CDR2 reads YSLEER. The CDR3 covers 14 residues. The V and J ends lost 0 bases and 6 bases respectively, with 8 bases between them.

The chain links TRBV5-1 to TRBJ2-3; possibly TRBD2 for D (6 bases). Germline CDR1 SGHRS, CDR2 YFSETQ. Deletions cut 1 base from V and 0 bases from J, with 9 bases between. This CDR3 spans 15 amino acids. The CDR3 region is CASSLISGSTDTQYF. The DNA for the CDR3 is TGCGCCAGCAGCTTGATTAGCGGTAGCACAGATACGCAGTATTTT.

CDR3: CASSRYLAGSYNEQFF. Written as DNA, the CDR3 is TGTGCCAGCAGCCGCTACCTAGCGGGTTCTTACAATGAGCAGTTCTTC. The chain recombines TRBV28 with TRBJ2-1; 8 bases are shared with TRBD2. Germline trimming cut 6 bases from V and 4 bases from J; bases unmatched to any gene: 11. The length of the CDR3 is 16 residues. The germline gives CDR1 MDHEN, CDR2 SYDVKM.

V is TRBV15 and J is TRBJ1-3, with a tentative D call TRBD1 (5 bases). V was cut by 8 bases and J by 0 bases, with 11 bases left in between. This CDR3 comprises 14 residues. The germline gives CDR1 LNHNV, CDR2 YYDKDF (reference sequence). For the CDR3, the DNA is TGTGCCACCTCCAGGGCCGACTCTGGAAACACCATATATTTT. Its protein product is CATSRADSGNTIYF.

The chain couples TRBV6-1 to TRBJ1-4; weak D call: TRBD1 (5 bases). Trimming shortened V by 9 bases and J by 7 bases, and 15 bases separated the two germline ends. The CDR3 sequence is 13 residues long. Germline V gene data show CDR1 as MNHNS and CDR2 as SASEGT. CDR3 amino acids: CASHQRGGEKLFF. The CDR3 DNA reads TGTGCCAGTCATCAAAGGGGAGGTGAAAAACTGTTTTTT.

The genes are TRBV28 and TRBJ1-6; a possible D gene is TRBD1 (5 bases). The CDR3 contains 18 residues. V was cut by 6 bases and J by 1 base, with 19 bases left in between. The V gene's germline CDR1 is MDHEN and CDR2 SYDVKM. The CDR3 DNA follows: TGTGCCAGCAGGCCAAGGATAGGGGAAGCGTCCTATAATTCACCCCTCCACTTT. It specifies CASRPRIGEASYNSPLHF. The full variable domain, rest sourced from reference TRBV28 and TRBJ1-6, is DVKVTQSSRYLVKRTGEKVFLECVQDMDHENMFWYRQDPGLGLRLIYFSYDVKMKEKGDIPEGYSVSREKKERFSLILESASTNQTSMYLCASRPRIGEASYNSPLHFGNGTRLTVT.

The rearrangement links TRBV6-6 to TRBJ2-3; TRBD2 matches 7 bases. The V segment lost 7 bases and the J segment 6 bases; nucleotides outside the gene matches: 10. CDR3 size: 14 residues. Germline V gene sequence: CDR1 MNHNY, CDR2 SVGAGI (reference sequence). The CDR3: CASTPRRETDTQYF. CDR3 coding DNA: TGTGCCAGCACCCCCCGGCGGGAGACGGATACGCAGTATTTT.

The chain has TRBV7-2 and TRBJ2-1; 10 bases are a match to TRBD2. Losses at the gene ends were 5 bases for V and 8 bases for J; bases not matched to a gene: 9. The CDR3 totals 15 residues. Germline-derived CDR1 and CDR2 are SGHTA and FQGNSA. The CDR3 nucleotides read TGTGCCAGCAGCCCCCGGCTAGCGGGGGACGATGAGCAGTTCTTC. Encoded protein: CASSPRLAGDDEQFF. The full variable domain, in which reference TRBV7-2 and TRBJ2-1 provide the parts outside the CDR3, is GAGVSQSPSNKVTEKGKDVELRCDPISGHTALYWYRQSLGQGLEFLIYFQGNSAPDKSGLPSDRFSAERTGGSVSTLTIQRTQQEDSAVYLCASSPRLAGDDEQFFGPGTRLTVL.

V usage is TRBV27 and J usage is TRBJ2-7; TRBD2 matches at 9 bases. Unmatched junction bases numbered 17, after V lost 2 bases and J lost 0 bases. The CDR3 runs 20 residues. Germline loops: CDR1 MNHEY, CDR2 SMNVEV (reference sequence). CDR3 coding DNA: TGTGCCAGCAGTTTACGGGGCAGGGGGAAGACTAGCGGACTCTCCTACGAGCAGTACTTC. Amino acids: CASSLRGRGKTSGLSYEQYF.